This TCR beta chain is drawn from a study of blood T cell repertoires in COVID-19. Libraries were prepared by immunoSEQ multiplex PCR; TCRdb keeps only in-frame clonotypes and omits some of them. The data hold 130,000 or so clones, with approximately 90% observed a single time. Between the trimmed V and J ends, which lost 5 bases and 3 bases, there was a span of 16 bases. The CDR3 has 15 residues. The germline gives CDR1 MNHEY, CDR2 SMNVEV (reference sequence). This chain uses TRBV27 with TRBJ1-1; D uncertain. The sequenced material came from peripheral blood. The receptor's source is a man in his sixties with COVID-19, enrolled during active disease. Here the CDR3 DNA reads TGTGCCAGCAGTCCCCTCGGGCGGGGAGACACTGAAGCTTTCTTT. It specifies CASSPLGRGDTEAFF.